These T cell receptor beta chains were read from a single sample in a study of OX40 agonist ivuxolimab in advanced cancers. Using immunoSEQ multiplex PCR, the repertoire was profiled, and TCRdb retains in-frame clones only, with some absent. The table shows more than 55,000 clones, with roughly nine tenths occurring only once. The source material was CD4+ or CD8+ T cells sorted from blood, sampled in a trial of the OX40 agonist ivuxolimab. The receptors were sampled from an adult with an advanced solid tumor such as melanoma, head and neck, liver or kidney cancer. CDR3s leave out the opening cysteine and the closing phenylalanine or tryptophan. Size tells how often a clone was seen (once, few, many) or the class of an expanded clone, and some rows leave it out.

j_call | v_call | clone_size | cdr3_aa
TRBJ2-4 | TRBV30 | once | AWSSQGAGPGIQY
TRBJ2-7 | TRBV10-3 | NA | AISGSSSGKSSYEQY
TRBJ2-3 | TRBV5-6 | NA | ASSAGLESRTDTQY
TRBJ1-1 | TRBV6-1 | NA | ASSETGRGEAF
TRBJ2-5 | TRBV25-1 | NA | ASSLREHQETQY
TRBJ1-1 | TRBV6-1 | NA | ASTPWWGNTEAF
TRBJ2-3 | TRBV10-3 | NA | AISEFLTSGRDTQY
TRBJ2-1 | TRBV5-1 | NA | ASSFIGGRALYNEQF
TRBJ1-6 | TRBV30 | NA | AWSVRQGNSPLH
TRBJ2-3 | TRBV7-2 | NA | ASSLAMAGRGNTDTQY
TRBJ2-2 | TRBV27 | NA | ASSLLGRVVTGELF
TRBJ2-7 | TRBV28 | NA | ASQGWRVPYEQY
TRBJ2-6 | TRBV5-1 | NA | ASSFFSGANVLT
TRBJ2-7 | TRBV2 | once | ASSELGERNEQY
TRBJ1-2 | TRBV4-2 | NA | ASSQAQVGGMEAYGYT
TRBJ2-2 | TRBV29-1 | NA | SATTGASWSTGELF